This T cell receptor (beta chain) was obtained from a study of shared clonotypes between healthy human individuals. This CDR3 spans 17 amino acids. Germline CDR1 is MDHEN and CDR2 is SYDVKM. Losses at the gene ends were 3 bases for V and 1 base for J; bases not matched to a gene: 7. TCRdb's copy holds only in-frame clones and misses some; the assay was immunoSEQ multiplex PCR. The sample includes under 650,000 clones, 90% to 96% seen only once; the top ten take 0.06%. The chain couples TRBV28 to TRBJ2-7; 12 bases agree with TRBD2. This TCR derives from a woman in her twenties or thirties in good health. The sequencing sample was made of naive CD4+ T cells sorted from blood. Subset in this sample: CD45RA+ positively selected. CDR3: CASSFRTSGMSSYEQYF. The CDR3, as DNA: TGTGCCAGCAGTTTCCGGACTAGCGGGATGTCTTCCTACGAGCAGTACTTC.